This paragraph covers one TCR beta chain sequence. This specimen belongs to a study of glioma-infiltrating T cells. TCR alpha and beta CDR3 regions were amplified from RNA using iRepertoire nested multiplex PCR. One-step reverse transcription and amplification started from about 100-400 ng of tissue mRNA or PBMC total RNA. MiXCR, applied by TCRdb to the multiplex PCR reads, yields one record per CDR3 protein. Of roughly 16,000 distinct CDR3 sequences in the sample, roughly 64% are singletons; the top ten hold about 40%. The germline V gene has CDR1 MDHEN and CDR2 SYDVKM. The ends lost 6 bases at V and 7 bases at J; junction bases unmatched: 12. The CDR3 has 15 amino acids.

What was sequenced was glioma tissue, nonneoplastic brain tissue, or PBMCs (not recorded which). The TCR was taken from a human donor with low-grade glioma or glioblastoma, undergoing nonglioma brain surgery, or in good health (not recorded which). The chain couples TRBV28 to TRBJ2-5; 9 positions match TRBD2. This CDR3 is CASSLAFAGGGTQYF. CDR3 in DNA: TGTGCCAGCAGCTTAGCGTTCGCGGGGGGGGGGACCCAGTACTTC.